This TCR beta chain was identified in a study of T cell repertoires in cytomegalovirus infection. Ten or more counts support this clonotype. This CDR3 has 15 amino acids. Germline CDR1 SGHVS, CDR2 FQNEAQ. V gave up 4 bases and J gave up 7 bases; unmatched junction bases: 8. From the reads, TCRdb called clonotypes with MiXCR, one entry per CDR3 protein. Among 200,000 to 300,000 distinct CDR3 sequences listed, approximately 10% were seen once. V gene TRBV7-8 combines with J gene TRBJ2-1, with TRBD1 matching 9 bases. This TCR derives from a human donor in good health (CMV status not recorded). Some clones in this sample may be carry-over from other donors' samples. The sequenced material came from PBMCs. CDR3 DNA sequence: TGTGCCAGCAGCTATAGGACAGGGGTGGAGAATGAGCAGTTCTTC. This sequence encodes CASSYRTGVENEQFF.